Here is one T cell receptor beta chain with its context. This specimen belongs to a study of control samples from healthy donors and cancer patients. Repertoires were generated with immunoSEQ multiplex PCR, while TCRdb's copy carries only in-frame clones and drops some. This table has about 150,000 clones, 88% appearing once. The J segment lost 4 bases and the V segment lost 2 bases, leaving 14 bases of the junction unmatched. CDR1 and CDR2 (germline): MNHEY, SVGEGT. The CDR3 loop spans 18 amino acids. Sample: blood. The genes are TRBV6-2 or TRBV6-3 and TRBJ2-5, with 9 bases lining up with TRBD1. The origin of this receptor is a man aged 18-30 years in good health. CDR3 coding DNA: TGTGCCAGCAGTTACGTATTAGGGACAGGGTACTCAACAGAGACCCAGTACTTC. Its protein is CASSYVLGTGYSTETQYF.